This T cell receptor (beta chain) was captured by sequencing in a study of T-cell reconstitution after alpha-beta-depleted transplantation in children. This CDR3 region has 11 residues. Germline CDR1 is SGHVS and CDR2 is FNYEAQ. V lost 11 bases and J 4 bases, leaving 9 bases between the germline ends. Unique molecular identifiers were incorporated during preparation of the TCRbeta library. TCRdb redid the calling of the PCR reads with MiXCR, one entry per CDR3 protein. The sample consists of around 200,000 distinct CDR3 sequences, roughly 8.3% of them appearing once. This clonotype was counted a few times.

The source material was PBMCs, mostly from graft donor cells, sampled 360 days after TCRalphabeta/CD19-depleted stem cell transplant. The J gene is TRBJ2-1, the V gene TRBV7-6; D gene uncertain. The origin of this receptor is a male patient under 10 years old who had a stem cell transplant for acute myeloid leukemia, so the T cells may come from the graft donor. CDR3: CAQRRYNEQFF. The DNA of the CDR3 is TGTGCCCAGAGAAGGTACAATGAGCAGTTCTTC. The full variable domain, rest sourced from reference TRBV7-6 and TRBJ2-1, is GAGVSQSPRYKVTKRGQDVALRCDPISGHVSLYWYRQALGQGPEFLTYFNYEAQQDKSGLPNDRFSAERPEGSISTLTIQRTEQRDSAMYRCAQRRYNEQFFGPGTRLTVL.